Each of the 21 T cell receptor beta chains below was sequenced from the same sample in a study of cytomegalovirus exposure and HLA in healthy donors. The primer mix had 60 Vbeta and 13 Jbeta primers. Assay: immunoSEQ multiplex PCR; the TCRdb copy retains only in-frame clones and omits some. The profile shows around 200,000 clones, 81% of them singletons. The sample consisted of PBMCs. The receptor source for this set is a man in his fifties in good health and CMV-seronegative.

The chain carries TRBV9 and TRBJ1-2; 7 bases are shared with TRBD1. V trimming: 3 bases; J trimming: 8 bases; junction bases outside the gene matches: 13. This CDR3 spans 15 amino acids. In germline, CDR1 is SGDLS, CDR2 YYNGEE. The CDR3 bases are TGTGCCAGCAGCGCCGACCCGGGACAGATCGGCGGCTACACCTTC. This translates into CASSADPGQIGGYTF.

This clone was seen once. The chain has TRBV2 and TRBJ1-1; 10 nucleotides align to TRBD1. The CDR3 runs 14 residues. Germline CDR1 SNHLY, CDR2 FYNNEI. Trimming at V came to 6 bases and at J to 7 bases, leaving 8 bases not matched to a gene. The CDR3 DNA is TGTGCCAGCAGAATTGACAGGGGGCTGGGTGAAGCTTTCTTT. Translated, it gives CASRIDRGLGEAFF.

The chain employs TRBV29-1 and TRBJ1-1, with a possible D match to TRBD1 (5 bases). The germline V gene has CDR1 SQVTM and CDR2 ANQGSEA. This CDR3 has 12 amino acids. Trimming removed 7 bases from V and 6 bases from J, with 15 bases in between. CDR3 nucleotides: TGCAGCGCCCTCCAGGGTGAGGCTGAAGCTTTCTTT. As protein: CSALQGEAEAFF.

V gene TRBV10-2 combines with J gene TRBJ2-7; D is unresolved. This CDR3 is built from 17 residues. The germline V gene encodes CDR1 WSHSY and CDR2 SAAADI. V gave up 3 bases and J gave up 6 bases, with 24 bases separating them. CDR3 sequence: CASSEIYQAPTSLEQYF. In nucleotides, the CDR3 is TGCGCCAGCAGTGAAATCTATCAGGCCCCCACCTCACTCGAGCAGTACTTC.

As to this clone: An end of the junction differs from the germline gene, which may be a read error. The chain couples TRBV10-3 to TRBJ1-5; D is uncertain. Germline CDR1 and CDR2: ENHRY and SYGVKD. CDR3 size: 15 residues. The CDR3 DNA reads as TGTGCCATCAGTGAGTCGACGAATAGCAATCAGCCCCAACATTTT. Protein product: CAISESTNSNQPQHF.

The chain couples TRBV7-2 to TRBJ1-1, with D perhaps TRBD1 (6 bases). Deletions cut 3 bases from V and 4 bases from J, with 15 bases between. Germline V lookup: CDR1 SGHTA, CDR2 FQGNSA. The CDR3 has 15 amino acids. Here the CDR3 reads CASSLTGLISTEAFF. For the CDR3, the DNA is TGTGCCAGCAGCTTGACAGGTCTTATTAGCACTGAAGCTTTCTTT. The full variable domain, with the rest looked up from reference TRBV7-2 and TRBJ1-1, is GAGVSQSPSNKVTEKGKDVELRCDPISGHTALYWYRQSLGQGLEFLIYFQGNSAPDKSGLPSDRFSAERTGGSVSTLTIQRTQQEDSAVYLCASSLTGLISTEAFFGQGTRLTVV.

This clone was seen a handful of times. The rearrangement joins TRBV7-2 to TRBJ2-1; the D gene is possibly TRBD2 (5 bases). Germline CDR1 and CDR2: SGHTA and FQGNSA. Between the trimmed V and J ends, which lost 0 bases and 3 bases, there was a span of 6 bases. The CDR3 consists of 14 residues. The CDR3 nucleotides are TGTGCCAGCAGCTTAGCGGGGAGCTACAATGAGCAGTTCTTC. This translates into CASSLAGSYNEQFF.

The V and J genes are TRBV5-4 and TRBJ2-7, with D perhaps TRBD2 (5 bases). This CDR3 has 13 amino acids. Trimming took off 4 bases at V and 3 bases at J, with 11 bases between the two ends. Germline V CDR1 and CDR2: SGHNT, YYREEE (reference sequence). CDR3 loop: CASSRGGSYEQYF. As DNA, the CDR3 is TGTGCCAGCAGCCGGGGTGGAAGCTACGAGCAGTACTTC.

The genes are TRBV5-4 and TRBJ1-1; D ambiguous. CDR3 length: 15 residues. V was shortened by 4 bases and J by 0 bases, with 13 bases between the two germline ends. Germline V gene lookup returns CDR1 SGHNT and CDR2 YYREEE (reference sequence). The CDR3 DNA reads as TGTGCCAGCAGCGATTACACAGAGATGAACACTGAAGCTTTCTTT. It codes for CASSDYTEMNTEAFF.

The sample holds one count of this clone. The chain has TRBV2 and TRBJ1-5; 7 bases fit TRBD1. The CDR3 consists of 16 residues. V shed 2 bases and J 6 bases; nucleotides not matched to a gene: 10. Germline assignment: CDR1 SNHLY and CDR2 FYNNEI. The CDR3 loop reads CASSELTTGVGQPQHF. CDR3 nucleotide sequence: TGTGCCAGCAGTGAACTCACAACAGGGGTTGGTCAGCCCCAGCATTTT. Using reference TRBV2 and TRBJ1-5 for the parts outside the CDR3, the full variable domain is EPEVTQTPSHQVTQMGQEVILRCVPISNHLYFYWYRQILGQKVEFLVSFYNNEISEKSEIFDDQFSVERPDGSNFTLKIRSTKLEDSAMYFCASSELTTGVGQPQHFGDGTRLSIL.

The V gene is TRBV2, the J gene TRBJ1-1; 8 nucleotides agree with TRBD1. This CDR3 comprises 12 residues. The junction had 0 bases not matched to a gene; V was cut back by 8 bases and J by 1 base. Germline values: CDR1 SNHLY, CDR2 FYNNEI. The CDR3 loop reads CASGQGNTEAFF. CDR3 DNA: TGTGCCAGCGGACAGGGGAACACTGAAGCTTTCTTT.

This chain connects TRBV5-5 to TRBJ1-1; 12 nucleotides align to TRBD1. The CDR3 extends over 14 amino acids. Germline V lookup: CDR1 SGHKS, CDR2 YYEKEE (reference sequence). With 5 bases clipped from V and 11 bases from J, the junction kept 10 bases outside the gene matches. The DNA for the CDR3 is TGTGCCAGCAGATGGGACAGGGGGCGATTGGAGGCTTTCTTT. Translating gives CASRWDRGRLEAFF.

The chain employs TRBV6-5 and TRBJ1-1; D not certain. The germline gives CDR1 MNHEY, CDR2 SVGAGI. This CDR3 spans 12 amino acids. The germline V and J ends were trimmed by 6 bases and 0 bases, with 5 bases remaining between them. CDR3 in amino acids: CASRRMNTEAFF. As DNA, the CDR3 is TGTGCCAGCAGGAGAATGAACACTGAAGCTTTCTTT.

This sequence joins TRBV11-2 and TRBJ2-5; D unresolved. The J call is doubtful: the DNA matches TRBJ2-7 better. Germline loops: CDR1 SGHAT, CDR2 FQNNGV. The CDR3 contains 12 residues. Written as DNA, the CDR3 is TGTGCCAGCAGCTTAGGGAGTTACGAGCAGTACTTC. It encodes CASSLGSYEQYF.

This CDR3 is CASSQQGSGTEAFF. The CDR3 nucleotides read TGTGCCAGCAGTCAACAGGGCTCCGGCACTGAAGCTTTCTTT. The chain employs TRBV27 and TRBJ1-1, with D perhaps TRBD1 (6 bases). This CDR3 has 14 amino acids. The germline V and J ends were trimmed by 5 bases and 4 bases, with 14 bases remaining between them. Germline V gene sequence: CDR1 MNHEY, CDR2 SMNVEV (reference sequence).

This chain uses TRBV13 with TRBJ1-3, with D maybe TRBD1 (6 bases). V lost 0 bases and J lost 4, with 10 bases in between. Germline V gene data show CDR1 as PRHDT and CDR2 as FYEKMQ (reference sequence). The CDR3 covers 15 residues. DNA of the CDR3: TGTGCCAGCAGCTTAGGCCTAACAGGGGGAAACACCATATATTTT. Its protein product is CASSLGLTGGNTIYF.

The V gene is TRBV2, the J gene TRBJ2-2; D remains ambiguous. Trimming cost V 3 bases and J 3 bases, with 5 bases left between them. This CDR3 spans 13 amino acids. Germline V gene lookup returns CDR1 SNHLY and CDR2 FYNNEI. CDR3 region: CASSDEYTGELFF. Here the CDR3 DNA reads TGTGCCAGCAGTGATGAGTACACCGGGGAGCTGTTTTTT.

The genes are TRBV6-4 and TRBJ2-1; D gene uncertain. V dropped 2 bases and J dropped 5 bases, with 7 bases sitting between them. Per germline, CDR1 MRHNA and CDR2 SNTAGT. The CDR3 consists of 13 residues. DNA for the CDR3: TGTGCCAGCAGTGACAACTTTCACAATGAGCAGTTCTTC. This encodes CASSDNFHNEQFF.

This chain links TRBV7-8 with TRBJ2-5, with TRBD2 as a possible D gene (5 bases). Germline lookup yields CDR1 SGHVS and CDR2 FQNEAQ. CDR3 length: 16 residues. V was clipped by 5 bases and J by 2 bases, with 18 bases between them. The CDR3 sequence is CASSAGHAGRQETQYF. The CDR3 coding sequence is TGTGCCAGCAGCGCAGGTCATGCGGGCCGGCAAGAGACCCAGTACTTC.

The chain carries TRBV18 and TRBJ2-6; the match to TRBD1 covers 12 bases. Germline assignment: CDR1 KGHSH and CDR2 LQKENI. The CDR3 sequence is 19 residues long. The ends lost 0 bases at V and 2 bases at J; junction bases unmatched: 5. CDR3 DNA: TGTGCCAGCTCACCACCAGGGACAGGGGGCTTCCCTGGGGCCAACGTCCTGACTTTC. This sequence encodes CASSPPGTGGFPGANVLTF. The variable domain in full, with the rest retrieved from reference TRBV18 and TRBJ2-6, is NAGVMQNPRHLVRRRGQEARLRCSPMKGHSHVYWYRQLPEEGLKFMVYLQKENIIDESGMPKERFSAEFPKEGPSILRIQQVVRGDSAAYFCASSPPGTGGFPGANVLTFGAGSRLTVL.

V is TRBV7-7 and J is TRBJ2-5; D is unresolved. The J call is doubtful: the DNA matches TRBJ2-7 better. CDR3 length: 13 amino acids. Germline loops: CDR1 SSHAT, CDR2 FNYEAQ (reference sequence). The DNA for the CDR3 is TGTGCCAGCAGCTTAAAAAGAGGCTACGAGCAGTACTTC. It encodes CASSLKRGYEQYF.